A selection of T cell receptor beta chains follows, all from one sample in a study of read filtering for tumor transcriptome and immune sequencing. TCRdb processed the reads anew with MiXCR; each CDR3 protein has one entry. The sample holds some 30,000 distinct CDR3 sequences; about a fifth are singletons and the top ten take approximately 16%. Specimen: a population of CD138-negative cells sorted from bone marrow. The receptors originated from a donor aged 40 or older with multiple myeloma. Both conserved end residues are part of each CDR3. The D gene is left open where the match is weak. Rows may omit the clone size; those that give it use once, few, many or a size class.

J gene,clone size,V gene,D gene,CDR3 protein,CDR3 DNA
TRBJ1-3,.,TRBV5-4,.,CASSRGGEEAIYF,TGTGCCAGCAGCCGCGGGGGGGAGGAGGCCATATATTTT
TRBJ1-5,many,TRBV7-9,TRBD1,CAVGTDNQPQHF,TGTGCCGTCGGGACAGACAATCAGCCCCAGCATTTT
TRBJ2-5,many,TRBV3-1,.,CASSLNGRLETQYF,TGTGCCAGCAGCCTCAACGGGCGCCTAGAGACCCAGTACTTC
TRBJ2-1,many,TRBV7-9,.,CASSLALGRNEQFF,TGTGCCAGCAGCTTAGCTTTAGGGAGAAATGAGCAGTTCTTC
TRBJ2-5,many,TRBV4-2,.,CASSQDFGGLQETQYF,TGTGCCAGCAGCCAAGATTTCGGGGGGCTTCAAGAGACCCAGTACTTC
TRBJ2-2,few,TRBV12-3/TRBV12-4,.,CASRVAGELFF,TGTGCCAGCAGGGTTGCCGGGGAGCTGTTTTTT
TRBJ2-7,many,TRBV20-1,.,CSARVGRLYEQYF,TGCAGTGCTAGAGTTGGCAGGCTCTACGAGCAGTACTTC
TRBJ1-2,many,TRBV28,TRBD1,CASSLVPGQGPHRGYTF,TGTGCCAGCAGTTTAGTCCCGGGACAGGGGCCACATCGTGGCTACACCTTC
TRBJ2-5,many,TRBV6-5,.,CASMVSYQETQYF,TGTGCCAGCATGGTGAGCTATCAAGAGACCCAGTACTTC
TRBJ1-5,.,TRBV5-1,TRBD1,CASSLGTGDSSQPQHF,TGCGCCAGCAGCTTGGGTACAGGGGATAGCAGTCAGCCCCAGCATTTT
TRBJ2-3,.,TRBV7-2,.,CASSFGGDLTGTDTQYF,TGTGCCAGCAGCTTCGGCGGAGACCTGACCGGCACAGATACGCAGTATTTT
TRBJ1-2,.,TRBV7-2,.,CASSSRTENNYGHTF,TGTGCCAGCAGCTCCCGGACAGAGAATAACTACGGCCACACCTTC
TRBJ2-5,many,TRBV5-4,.,CASSLMLNWETQYF,TGTGCCAGCAGCTTGATGTTAAACTGGGAGACCCAGTACTTC
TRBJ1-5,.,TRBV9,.,CASSVEVWVNPRWGQPQHF,TGTGCCAGCAGCGTAGAGGTTTGGGTAAACCCTCGGTGGGGTCAGCCCCAGCATTTT
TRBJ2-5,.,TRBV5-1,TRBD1,CASSSGRGKETQYF,TGCGCCAGCAGCTCGGGCAGGGGGAAAGAGACCCAGTACTTC
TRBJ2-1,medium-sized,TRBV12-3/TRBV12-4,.,CASSLVSPYNEQFF,TGTGCCAGCAGTTTAGTTTCCCCCTACAATGAGCAGTTCTTC
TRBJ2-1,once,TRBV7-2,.,CARRPGWTAIDEQFF,TGTGCCAGACGCCCTGGGTGGACAGCAATCGATGAGCAGTTCTTC
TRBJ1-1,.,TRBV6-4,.,CASSSGQGGTEAFF,TGTGCCAGCAGTTCGGGGCAGGGAGGCACTGAAGCTTTCTTT
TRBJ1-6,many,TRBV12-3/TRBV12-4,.,CASSFGSLSPLHF,TGTGCCAGCAGTTTCGGCAGTTTGTCACCCCTCCACTTT
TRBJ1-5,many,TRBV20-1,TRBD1,CSASAPTGEINQPQHF,TGCAGTGCTTCCGCCCCGACAGGGGAAATTAATCAGCCCCAGCATTTT
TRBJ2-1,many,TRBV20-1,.,CSARDLVLGQGYNEQFF,TGCAGTGCTAGAGATCTGGTGTTAGGGCAGGGTTACAATGAGCAGTTCTTC
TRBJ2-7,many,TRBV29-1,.,CSVVAAGYEQYF,TGCAGCGTTGTTGCGGCGGGCTACGAGCAGTACTTC
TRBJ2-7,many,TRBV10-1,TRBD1,CASSRDRAYEQYF,TGCGCCAGCAGTCGGGACAGAGCCTACGAGCAGTACTTC
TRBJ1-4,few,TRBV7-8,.,CASSLVRPQTFPTNEKLFF,TGTGCCAGCAGCTTAGTTAGGCCCCAAACCTTTCCAACTAATGAAAAACTGTTTTTT
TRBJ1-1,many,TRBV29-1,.,CSVDSAGITFF,TGCAGCGTTGATAGCGCAGGGATAACTTTCTTT
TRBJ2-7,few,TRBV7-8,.,CAGKVGSLNTDYEQYF,TGTGCCGGAAAGGTAGGCAGCCTCAACACGGACTACGAGCAGTACTTC
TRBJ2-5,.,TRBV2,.,CASSVGDWGAREAQHF,TGTGCCAGCAGTGTGGGAGACTGGGGGGCACGTGAGGCCCAGCACTTC
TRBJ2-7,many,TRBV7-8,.,CASSLGLGPTYEQYF,TGTGCCAGCAGCTTAGGTTTAGGCCCGACCTACGAGCAGTACTTC
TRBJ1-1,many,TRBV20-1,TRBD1,CSARPYSDRATEAFF,TGCAGTGCTAGACCCTACTCCGACAGGGCAACTGAAGCTTTCTTT
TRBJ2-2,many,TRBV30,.,CAWRARGPLNTGELFF,TGTGCCTGGAGGGCCAGGGGCCCCCTGAACACCGGGGAGCTGTTTTTT
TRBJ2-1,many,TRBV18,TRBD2,CASSAGASYNEQFF,TGTGCCAGCTCGGCGGGAGCCTCCTACAATGAGCAGTTCTTC
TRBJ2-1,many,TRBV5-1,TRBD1,CASSLAPGQMDLDEQFF,TGCGCCAGCAGCTTGGCACCGGGACAGATGGACCTGGATGAGCAGTTCTTC
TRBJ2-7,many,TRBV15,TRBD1,CATSQGQGESEQYF,TGTGCCACCAGCCAGGGACAGGGGGAGAGCGAGCAGTACTTC
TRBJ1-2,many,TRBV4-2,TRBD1,CASSSGQVANYGYTF,TGTGCCAGCAGCTCGGGACAGGTAGCTAACTATGGCTACACCTTC
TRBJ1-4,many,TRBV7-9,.,CASSSSRSAGKLFF,TGTGCCAGCAGCTCAAGCCGCTCTGCAGGGAAACTGTTTTTT
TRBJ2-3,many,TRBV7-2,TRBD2,CASSLLTGTSGDTQYF,TGTGCCAGCAGCTTGTTAACCGGGACTAGCGGGGATACGCAGTATTTT
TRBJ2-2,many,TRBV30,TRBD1,CAWSVQGVTGELFF,TGTGCCTGGAGTGTACAGGGGGTTACCGGGGAGCTGTTTTTT
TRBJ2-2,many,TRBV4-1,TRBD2,CASSQDVGGGANTGELFF,TGTGCCAGCAGCCAAGACGTGGGCGGGGGGGCGAACACCGGGGAGCTGTTTTTT